This TCR beta chain appears in the sequencing data of a study of chemoradiotherapy in HPV16-positive cancers. Looking at the study overall: Candidate HPV-specific T-cell clones and common TCR motifs came from functional assays in a couple of HPV16-positive patients. Study-wide findings and caveats: Candidate HPV-specific clones and E7-related TCR motifs grew in tumor during treatment.

V shed 3 bases and J shed 0 bases, with 10 bases lying between them. Germline V gene lookup returns CDR1 SGHVS and CDR2 FQNEAQ. The CDR3 length is 15 residues. Measured with immunoSEQ multiplex PCR; TCRdb has only the in-frame clones, and not every one. Of under 50,000 clones listed, around three quarters are singletons. Repeated repertoire sampling spanned the course of chemoradiotherapy. Notes on this clone: Its antigen remains unidentified.

J is TRBJ2-3 and V is TRBV7-8; D gene uncertain. The material sequenced was blood, taken from a patient who underwent chemoradiotherapy. The sequence was obtained from a human donor with HPV-associated anogenital cancer. CDR3 sequence reads: CASSLRRLSTDTQYF. DNA for the CDR3: TGTGCCAGCAGCTTGAGAAGGTTGAGCACAGATACGCAGTATTTT.